This T cell receptor beta chain is from a study of T cell responses to AZD1222 COVID-19 vaccine. The study's findings and limits: Without day 14 samples, only post-peak T cell repertoires were studied. Breadth and depth of Spike-specific TCRs rose after two AZD1222 doses. White British ancestry dominated among donors, who included more females, and clonal diversity was possibly underestimated.

Comments on this clone: The antigen remains undetermined.

The CDR3 extends over 16 amino acids. Germline V gene data show CDR1 as KGHDR and CDR2 as SFDVKD. After removal of 1 base from V and 1 base from J, the junction contained 4 bases not matched to a gene. Using immunoSEQ multiplex PCR, the repertoire was profiled, and TCRdb retains in-frame clones only, with some absent. The data show under 150,000 clones, with approximately 90% seen just once and about a tenth held by the top ten. The sample was peripheral blood, taken 28 days after the second AZD1222 dose. V and J are TRBV24-1 and TRBJ1-1; 8 nucleotides align to TRBD1. The receptor was derived from an adult who received the AZD1222 COVID-19 vaccine. CDR3 residues: CATSDFRTGKNTEAFF. DNA for the CDR3: TGTGCCACCAGTGATTTCAGGACAGGGAAGAACACTGAAGCTTTCTTT.